This T cell receptor (beta chain) emerged from a study of regulatory T cells in long-lasting Graves disease. The sample holds many counts of this clonotype. This CDR3 is built from 15 residues. V gave up 1 base and J gave up 2 bases, with 10 bases separating them. Germline CDR1 SNHLY, CDR2 FYNNEI. Specified time point: newly diagnosed GD, antithyroid drugs for less than 3 months. The TCR library was made from RNA that had been extracted from PBMCs in TRIzol. In building TCR beta libraries, iRepertoire HTBI primers were used together with Arm-PCR of CDR3 regions. TCRdb reanalysed the multiplex PCR reads using MiXCR and keeps one entry per CDR3 protein. The table includes around 250,000 distinct CDR3 sequences, 15% to 20% detected once. The sample was also linked to a second study, of T cells in Graves' hyperthyroidism and ophthalmopathy.

The chain employs TRBV2 and TRBJ2-3; no definite D call. The sample here was peripheral blood mononuclear cells (PBMCs), taken at new diagnosis, from a patient treated with antithyroid drugs. This clonotype was obtained from a woman between 25 and 40 years old with Graves disease. The CDR3 protein is CASSEGGGPTDTQYF. CDR3 DNA: TGTGCCAGCAGTGAAGGAGGTGGGCCCACAGATACGCAGTATTTT.